These 4 T cell receptor beta chains were all obtained from the same sample, sequenced in a study of blood T cells in healthy people across ages. It was with a sample-barcoded 5' primer and a J-beta primer mix that a second PCR of roughly 7 to 12 cycles was run. TCRdb re-analysed the 5' RACE reads in MiXCR, keeping a single row per CDR3 protein. The sample shows over a million distinct CDR3 sequences, around 59% of them seen only once. Sequenced material: blood. The receptors were sampled from a man in his late teens or twenties in good health.

The chain employs TRBV12-3 or TRBV12-4 and TRBJ1-2, with D perhaps matching TRBD1 (6 bases). The CDR3 consists of 15 residues. The V end was cut by 0 bases, the J end by 2 bases, with 10 bases between. CDR3 sequence (DNA): TGTGCCAGCAGTTTAGCCATCGACAGGAACTATGGCTACACCTTC. Translation gives CASSLAIDRNYGYTF.

DNA of the CDR3: TGTGCCATCAGTGAAGGGGGACAGGGAGACCCCGAGCAGTACTTC. This translates into CAISEGGQGDPEQYF. The rearrangement uses TRBV10-3 and TRBJ2-7; 9 positions agree with TRBD1. In germline, CDR1 is ENHRY, CDR2 SYGVKD. With 3 bases clipped from V and 6 bases from J, the junction kept 9 bases outside the gene matches. This CDR3 contains 15 residues.

The rearrangement joins TRBV5-8 to TRBJ2-7; D possibly corresponds to TRBD1 (6 bases). This CDR3 contains 13 residues. Germline V gene sequence: CDR1 SGHTS, CDR2 YDEGEE. Trimming shortened V by 4 bases and J by 4 bases, and 12 bases separated the two germline ends. CDR3 nucleotides: TGTGCCAGCAGCAAGGGGACATTTTACGAGCAGTACTTC. This encodes CASSKGTFYEQYF.

CDR3 bases: TGTGCCAACAGCCATGGGGCCGGCGACAGAGAGCAGTACTTC. Translating it yields CANSHGAGDREQYF. V usage is TRBV28 and J usage is TRBJ2-7, with a tentative D call TRBD1 (5 bases). V lost 10 bases to trimming and J lost 7 bases, with 23 bases between them. The CDR3 runs to 14 residues. Germline lookup yields CDR1 MDHEN and CDR2 SYDVKM.